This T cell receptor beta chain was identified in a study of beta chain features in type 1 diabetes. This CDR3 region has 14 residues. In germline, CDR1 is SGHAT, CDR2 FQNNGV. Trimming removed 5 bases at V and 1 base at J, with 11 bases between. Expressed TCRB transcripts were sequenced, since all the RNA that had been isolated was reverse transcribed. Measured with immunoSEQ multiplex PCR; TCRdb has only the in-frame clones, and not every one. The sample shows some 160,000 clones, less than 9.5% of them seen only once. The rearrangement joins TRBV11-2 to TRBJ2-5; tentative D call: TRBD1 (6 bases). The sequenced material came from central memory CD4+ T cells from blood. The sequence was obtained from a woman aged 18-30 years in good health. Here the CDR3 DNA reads TGTGCCAGCAGCGTGGGGGCGAGCCAAGAGACCCAGTACTTC. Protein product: CASSVGASQETQYF. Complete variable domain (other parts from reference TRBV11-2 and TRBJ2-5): EAGVAQSPRYKIIEKRQSVAFWCNPISGHATLYWYQQILGQGPKLLIQFQNNGVVDDSQLPKDRFSAERLKGVDSTLKIQPAKLEDSAVYLCASSVGASQETQYFGPGTRLLVL.